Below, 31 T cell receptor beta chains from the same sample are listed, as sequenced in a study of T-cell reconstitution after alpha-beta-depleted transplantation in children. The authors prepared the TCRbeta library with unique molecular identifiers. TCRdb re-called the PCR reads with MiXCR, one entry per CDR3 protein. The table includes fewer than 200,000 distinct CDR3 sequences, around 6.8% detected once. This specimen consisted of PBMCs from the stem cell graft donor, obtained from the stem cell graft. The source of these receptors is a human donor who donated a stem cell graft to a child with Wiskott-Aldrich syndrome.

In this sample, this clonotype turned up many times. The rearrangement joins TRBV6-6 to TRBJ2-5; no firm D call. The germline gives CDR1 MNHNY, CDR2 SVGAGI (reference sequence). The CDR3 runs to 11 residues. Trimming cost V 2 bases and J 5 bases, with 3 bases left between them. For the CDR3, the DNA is TGTGCCAGCAGTTACGGGGAGACCCAGTACTTC. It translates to CASSYGETQYF.

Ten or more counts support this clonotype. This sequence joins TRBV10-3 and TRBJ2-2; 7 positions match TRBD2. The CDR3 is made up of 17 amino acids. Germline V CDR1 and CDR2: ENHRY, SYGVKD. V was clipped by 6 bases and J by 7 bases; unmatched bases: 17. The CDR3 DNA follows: TGTGCCATCAGGTCCGGACTAGAGGGGAGTTCAATCGGGGAGCTGTTTTTT. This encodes CAIRSGLEGSSIGELFF.

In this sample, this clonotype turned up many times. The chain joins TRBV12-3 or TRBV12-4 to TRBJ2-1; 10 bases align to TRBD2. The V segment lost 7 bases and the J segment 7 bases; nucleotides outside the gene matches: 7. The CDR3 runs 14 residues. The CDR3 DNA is TGTGCCAGCATACCTAGCGGGGGTGTGAATGAGCAGTTCTTC. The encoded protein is CASIPSGGVNEQFF.

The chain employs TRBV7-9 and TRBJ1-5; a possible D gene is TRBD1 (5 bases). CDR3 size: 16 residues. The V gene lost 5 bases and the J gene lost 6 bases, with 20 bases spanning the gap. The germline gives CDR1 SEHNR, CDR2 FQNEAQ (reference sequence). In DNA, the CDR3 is TGTGCCAGCAGCGGAATGGGTCGGGCAGGGCCTCAGCCCCAGCATTTT. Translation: CASSGMGRAGPQPQHF.

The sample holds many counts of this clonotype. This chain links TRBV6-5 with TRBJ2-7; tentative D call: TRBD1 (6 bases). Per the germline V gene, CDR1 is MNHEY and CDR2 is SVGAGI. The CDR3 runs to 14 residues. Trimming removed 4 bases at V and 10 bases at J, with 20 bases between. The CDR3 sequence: CASSSTRDTGLQYF. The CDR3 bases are TGTGCCAGCAGTTCCACCCGGGACACAGGCCTCCAGTACTTC.

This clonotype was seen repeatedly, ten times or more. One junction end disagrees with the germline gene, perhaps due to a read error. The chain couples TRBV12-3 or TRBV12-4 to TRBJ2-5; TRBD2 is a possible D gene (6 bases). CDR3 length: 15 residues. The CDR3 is CASSRGVLDQKTQYF. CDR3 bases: TGTGCCAGCAGTCGCGGGGTTTTGGACCAAAAGACCCAGTACTTC.

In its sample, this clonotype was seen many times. In DNA, the CDR3 is TGTGCCATCAGTGAGAACAAGGGGAGGGGACAGGGCCACGAGCAGTACTTC. It yields the protein CAISENKGRGQGHEQYF. V is TRBV10-3 and J is TRBJ2-7; 9 bases align to TRBD1. V lost 2 bases and J lost 5; bases outside the gene matches: 13. The CDR3 is 17 residues long. Germline-derived CDR1 and CDR2 are ENHRY and SYGVKD.

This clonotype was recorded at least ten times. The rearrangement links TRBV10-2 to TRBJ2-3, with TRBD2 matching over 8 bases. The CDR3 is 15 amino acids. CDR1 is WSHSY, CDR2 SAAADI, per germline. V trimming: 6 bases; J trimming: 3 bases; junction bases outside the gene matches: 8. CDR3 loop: CASRDSGMHTDTQYF. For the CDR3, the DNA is TGCGCCAGCAGAGATAGCGGGATGCATACAGATACGCAGTATTTT.

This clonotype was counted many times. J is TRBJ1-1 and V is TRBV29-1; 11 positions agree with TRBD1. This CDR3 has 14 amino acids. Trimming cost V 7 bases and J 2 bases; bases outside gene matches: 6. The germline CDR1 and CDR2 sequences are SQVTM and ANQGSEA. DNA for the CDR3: TGCAGCGGACGGACAGGGGGCAGAAACACTGAAGCTTTCTTT. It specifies CSGRTGGRNTEAFF.

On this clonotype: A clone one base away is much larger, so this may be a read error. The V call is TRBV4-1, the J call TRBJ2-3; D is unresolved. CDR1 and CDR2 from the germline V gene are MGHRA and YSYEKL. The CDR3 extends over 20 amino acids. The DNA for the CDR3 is TGCGCCAGCGGCCAAGATTGGGCGCCGACCGGTGGAGTAATCACAGATACGCAGTATTTT. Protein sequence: CASGQDWAPTGGVITDTQYF.

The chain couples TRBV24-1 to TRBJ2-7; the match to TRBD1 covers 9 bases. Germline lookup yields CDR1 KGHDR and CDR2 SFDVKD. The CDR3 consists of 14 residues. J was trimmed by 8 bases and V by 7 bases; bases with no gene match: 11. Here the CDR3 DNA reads TGTGCCACCAGCCTATGGGGGGACAGGGAAAAGCAGTACTTC. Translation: CATSLWGDREKQYF.

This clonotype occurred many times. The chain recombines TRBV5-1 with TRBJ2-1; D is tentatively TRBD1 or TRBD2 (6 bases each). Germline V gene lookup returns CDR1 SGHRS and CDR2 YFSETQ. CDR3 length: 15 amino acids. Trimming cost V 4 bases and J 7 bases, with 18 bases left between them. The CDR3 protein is CASSPLGGGGNEQFF. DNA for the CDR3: TGCGCCAGCAGCCCCCTGGGTGGAGGGGGTAATGAGCAGTTCTTC. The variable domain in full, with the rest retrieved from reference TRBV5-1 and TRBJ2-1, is KAGVTQTPRYLIKTRGQQVTLSCSPISGHRSVSWYQQTPGQGLQFLFEYFSETQRNKGNFPGRFSGRQFSNSRSEMNVSTLELGDSALYLCASSPLGGGGNEQFFGPGTRLTVL.

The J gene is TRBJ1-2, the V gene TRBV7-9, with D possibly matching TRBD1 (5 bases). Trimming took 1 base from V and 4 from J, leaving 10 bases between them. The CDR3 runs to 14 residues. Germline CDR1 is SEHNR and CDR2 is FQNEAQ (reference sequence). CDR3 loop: CASSLGGESYGYTF. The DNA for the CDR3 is TGTGCCAGCAGCTTAGGAGGGGAGAGCTATGGCTACACCTTC.

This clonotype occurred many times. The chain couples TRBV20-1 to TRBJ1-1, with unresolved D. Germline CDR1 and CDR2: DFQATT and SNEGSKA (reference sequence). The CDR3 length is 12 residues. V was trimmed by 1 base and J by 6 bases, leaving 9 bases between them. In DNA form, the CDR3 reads TGCAGTGCTAGAGTTAGCCGGGCTGAAGCTTTCTTT. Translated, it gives CSARVSRAEAFF.

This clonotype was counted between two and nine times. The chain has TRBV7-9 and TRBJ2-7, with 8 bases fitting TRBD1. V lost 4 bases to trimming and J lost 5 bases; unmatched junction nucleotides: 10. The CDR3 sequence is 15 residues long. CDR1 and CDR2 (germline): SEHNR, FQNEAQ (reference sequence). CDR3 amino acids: CASSSLGQGIDEQYF. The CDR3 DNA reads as TGTGCCAGCAGCTCACTCGGACAGGGTATCGACGAGCAGTACTTC. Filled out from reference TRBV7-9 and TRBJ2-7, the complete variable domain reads DTGVSQNPRHKITKRGQNVTFRCDPISEHNRLYWYRQTLGQGPEFLTYFQNEAQLEKSRLLSDRFSAERPKGSFSTLEIQRTEQGDSAMYLCASSSLGQGIDEQYFGPGTRLTVT.

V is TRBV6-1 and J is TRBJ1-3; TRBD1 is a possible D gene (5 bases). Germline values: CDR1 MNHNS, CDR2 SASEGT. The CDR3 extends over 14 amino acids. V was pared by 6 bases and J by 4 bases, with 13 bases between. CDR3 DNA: TGTGCCAGCAGCAAGGACATCATCGGAAACACCATATATTTT. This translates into CASSKDIIGNTIYF.

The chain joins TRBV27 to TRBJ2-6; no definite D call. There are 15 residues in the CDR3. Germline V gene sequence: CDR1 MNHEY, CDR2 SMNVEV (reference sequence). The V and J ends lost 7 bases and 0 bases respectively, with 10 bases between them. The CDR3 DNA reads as TGTGCCAGCATGGCCCCCAGCTCTGGGGCCAACGTCCTGACTTTC. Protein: CASMAPSSGANVLTF.

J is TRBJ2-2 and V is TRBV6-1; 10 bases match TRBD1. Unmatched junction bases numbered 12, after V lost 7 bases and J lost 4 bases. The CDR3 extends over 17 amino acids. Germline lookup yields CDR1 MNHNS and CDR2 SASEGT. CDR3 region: CASTKRHGTGVTGELFF. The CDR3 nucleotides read TGTGCCAGCACCAAAAGGCACGGGACAGGGGTCACCGGGGAGCTGTTTTTT.

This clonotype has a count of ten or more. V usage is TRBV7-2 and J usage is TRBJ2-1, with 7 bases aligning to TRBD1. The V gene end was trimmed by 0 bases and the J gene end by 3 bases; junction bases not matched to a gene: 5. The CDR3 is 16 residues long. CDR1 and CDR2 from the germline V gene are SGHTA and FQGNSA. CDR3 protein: CASSLATGQIYNEQFF. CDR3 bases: TGTGCCAGCAGCTTAGCGACGGGACAGATCTACAATGAGCAGTTCTTC.

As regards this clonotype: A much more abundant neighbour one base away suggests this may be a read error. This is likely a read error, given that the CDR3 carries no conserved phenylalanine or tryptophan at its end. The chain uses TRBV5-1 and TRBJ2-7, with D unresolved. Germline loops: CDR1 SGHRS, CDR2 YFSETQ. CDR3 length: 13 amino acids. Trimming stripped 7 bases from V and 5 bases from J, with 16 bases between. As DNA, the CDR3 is TGCGCCAGCGGGGATCGAAACCAGGACGAGCAGTACTCC. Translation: CASGDRNQDEQYS.

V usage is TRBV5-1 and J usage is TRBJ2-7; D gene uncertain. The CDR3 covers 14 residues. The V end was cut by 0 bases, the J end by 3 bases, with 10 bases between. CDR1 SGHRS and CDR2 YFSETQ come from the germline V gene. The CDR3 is CASSLGVSLYEQYF. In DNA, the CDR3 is TGCGCCAGCAGCTTGGGCGTAAGTCTCTACGAGCAGTACTTC.

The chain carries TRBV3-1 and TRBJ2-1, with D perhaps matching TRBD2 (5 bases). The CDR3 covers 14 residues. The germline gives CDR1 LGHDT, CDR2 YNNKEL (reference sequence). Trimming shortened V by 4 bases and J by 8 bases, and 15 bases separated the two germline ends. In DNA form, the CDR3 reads TGTGCCAGCAGCCCCACGGGCCGGGAACATGAGCAGTTCTTC. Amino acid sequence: CASSPTGREHEQFF.

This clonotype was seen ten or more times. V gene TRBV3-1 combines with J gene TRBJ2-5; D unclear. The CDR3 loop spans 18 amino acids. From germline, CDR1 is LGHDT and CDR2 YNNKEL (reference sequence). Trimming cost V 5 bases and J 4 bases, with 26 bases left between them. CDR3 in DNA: TGTGCCAGCAGCTACGGGTCCCCTTTGGCCAAGTCCCCAGAGACCCAGTACTTC. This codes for CASSYGSPLAKSPETQYF.

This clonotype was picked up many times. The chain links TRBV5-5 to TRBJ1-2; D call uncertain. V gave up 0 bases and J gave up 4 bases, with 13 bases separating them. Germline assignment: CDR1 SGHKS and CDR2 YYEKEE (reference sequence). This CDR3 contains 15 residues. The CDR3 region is CASSLVAGEIYGYTF. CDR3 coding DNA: TGTGCCAGCAGCTTGGTTGCAGGCGAAATCTATGGCTACACCTTC.

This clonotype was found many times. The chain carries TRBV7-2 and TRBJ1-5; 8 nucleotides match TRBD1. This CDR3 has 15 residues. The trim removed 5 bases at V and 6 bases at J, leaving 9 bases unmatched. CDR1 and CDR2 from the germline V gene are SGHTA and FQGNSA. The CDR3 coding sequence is TGTGCCAGCAGCACCCGGACAGGGCAGGGTCAGCCCCAGCATTTT. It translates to CASSTRTGQGQPQHF.

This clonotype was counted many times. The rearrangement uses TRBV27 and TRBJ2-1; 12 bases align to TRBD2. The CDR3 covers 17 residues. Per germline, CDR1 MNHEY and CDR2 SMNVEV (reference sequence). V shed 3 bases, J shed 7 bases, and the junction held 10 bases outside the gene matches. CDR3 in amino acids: CASSFNGLAGRQNEQFF. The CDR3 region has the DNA TGTGCCAGCAGTTTTAATGGACTAGCGGGGAGGCAAAATGAGCAGTTCTTC.

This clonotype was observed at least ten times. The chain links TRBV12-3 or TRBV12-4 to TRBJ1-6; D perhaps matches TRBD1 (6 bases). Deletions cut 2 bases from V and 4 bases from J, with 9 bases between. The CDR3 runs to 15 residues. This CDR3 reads CASSLRQGYNSPLHF. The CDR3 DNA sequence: TGTGCCAGCAGTTTAAGGCAGGGGTATAATTCACCCCTCCACTTT.

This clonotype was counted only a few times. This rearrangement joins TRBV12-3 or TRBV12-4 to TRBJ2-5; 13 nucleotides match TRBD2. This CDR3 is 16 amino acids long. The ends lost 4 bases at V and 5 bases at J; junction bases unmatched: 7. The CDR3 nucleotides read TGTGCCAGCAGTTCAGGGACTAGCGGGAATCCGGAGACCCAGTACTTC. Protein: CASSSGTSGNPETQYF.

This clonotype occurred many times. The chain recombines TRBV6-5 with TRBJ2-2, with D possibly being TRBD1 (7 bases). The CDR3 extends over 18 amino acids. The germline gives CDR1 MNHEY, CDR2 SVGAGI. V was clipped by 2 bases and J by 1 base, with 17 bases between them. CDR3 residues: CASSYGKFQGGNTGELFF. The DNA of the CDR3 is TGTGCCAGCAGTTACGGGAAATTCCAGGGGGGGAACACCGGGGAGCTGTTTTTT.

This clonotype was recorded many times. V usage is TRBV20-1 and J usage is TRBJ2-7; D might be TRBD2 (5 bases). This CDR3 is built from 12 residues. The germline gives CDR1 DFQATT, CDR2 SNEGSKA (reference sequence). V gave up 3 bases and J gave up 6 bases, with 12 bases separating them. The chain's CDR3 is CSASRAGGEQYF. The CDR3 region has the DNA TGCAGTGCTAGTAGGGCGGGCGGCGAGCAGTACTTC.

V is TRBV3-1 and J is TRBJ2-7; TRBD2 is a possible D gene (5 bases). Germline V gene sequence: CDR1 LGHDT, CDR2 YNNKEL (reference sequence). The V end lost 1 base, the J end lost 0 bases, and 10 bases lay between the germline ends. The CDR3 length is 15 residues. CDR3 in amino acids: CASSQAPGSSYEQYF. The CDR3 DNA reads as TGTGCCAGCAGCCAAGCCCCGGGAAGCTCCTACGAGCAGTACTTC.